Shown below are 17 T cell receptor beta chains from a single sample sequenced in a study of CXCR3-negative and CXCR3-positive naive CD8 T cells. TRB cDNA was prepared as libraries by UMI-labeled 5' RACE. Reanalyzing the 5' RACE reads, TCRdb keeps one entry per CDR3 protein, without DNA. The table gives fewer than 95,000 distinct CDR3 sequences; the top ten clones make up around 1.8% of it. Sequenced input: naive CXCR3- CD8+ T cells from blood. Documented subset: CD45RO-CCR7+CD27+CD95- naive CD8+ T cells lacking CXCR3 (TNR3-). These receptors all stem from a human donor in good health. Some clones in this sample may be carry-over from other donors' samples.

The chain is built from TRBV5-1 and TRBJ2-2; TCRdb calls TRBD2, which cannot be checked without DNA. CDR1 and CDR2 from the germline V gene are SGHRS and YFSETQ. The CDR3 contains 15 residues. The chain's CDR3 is CASSLTSPITGELFF.

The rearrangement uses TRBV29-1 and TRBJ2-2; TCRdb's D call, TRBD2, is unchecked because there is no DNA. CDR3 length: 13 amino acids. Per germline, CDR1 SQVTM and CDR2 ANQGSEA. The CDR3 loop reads CSVEASLAGELFF.

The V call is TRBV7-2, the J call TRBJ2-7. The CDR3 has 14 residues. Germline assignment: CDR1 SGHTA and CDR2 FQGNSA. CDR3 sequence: CASSHGVLADEQYF.

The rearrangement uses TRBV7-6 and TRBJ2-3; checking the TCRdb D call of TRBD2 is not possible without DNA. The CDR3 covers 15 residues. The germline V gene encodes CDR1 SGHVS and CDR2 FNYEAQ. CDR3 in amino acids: CASSLGLGGTDTQYF.

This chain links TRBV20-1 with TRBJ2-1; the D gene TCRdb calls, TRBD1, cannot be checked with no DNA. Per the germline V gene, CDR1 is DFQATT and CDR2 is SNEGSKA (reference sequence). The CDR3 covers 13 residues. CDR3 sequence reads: CSASGTPYNEQFF.

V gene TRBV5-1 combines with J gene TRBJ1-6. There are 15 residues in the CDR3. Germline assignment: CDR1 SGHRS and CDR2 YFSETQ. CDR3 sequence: CASSWKTGPDSPLHF.

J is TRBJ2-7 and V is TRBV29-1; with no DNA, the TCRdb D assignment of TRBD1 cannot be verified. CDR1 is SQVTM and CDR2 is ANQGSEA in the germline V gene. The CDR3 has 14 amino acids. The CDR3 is CSVAPQGTYYEQYF.

CDR3: CASRLTGASQPQHF. The chain has TRBV6-5 and TRBJ1-5; TCRdb's D gene call, TRBD1, goes unchecked for lack of DNA. Per germline, CDR1 MNHEY and CDR2 SVGAGI. The CDR3 runs 14 residues.

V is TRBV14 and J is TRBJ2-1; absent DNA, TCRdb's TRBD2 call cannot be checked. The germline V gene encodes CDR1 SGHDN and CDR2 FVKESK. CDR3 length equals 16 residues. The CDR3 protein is CASSQDLPGGGNEQFF.

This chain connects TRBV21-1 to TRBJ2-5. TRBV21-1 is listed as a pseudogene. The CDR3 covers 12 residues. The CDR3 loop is CASSNEVETQYF.

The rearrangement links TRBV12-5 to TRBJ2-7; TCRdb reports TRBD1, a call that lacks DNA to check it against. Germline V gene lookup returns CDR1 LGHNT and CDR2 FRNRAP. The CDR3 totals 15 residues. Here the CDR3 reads CASGHIRDHTYEQYF.

The CDR3 loop reads CASSSGQGLDYEQYF. The chain carries TRBV28 and TRBJ2-7; TCRdb proposes TRBD1, but this gene call is untestable without DNA. CDR1 and CDR2 (germline): MDHEN, SYDVKM. This CDR3 has 15 amino acids.

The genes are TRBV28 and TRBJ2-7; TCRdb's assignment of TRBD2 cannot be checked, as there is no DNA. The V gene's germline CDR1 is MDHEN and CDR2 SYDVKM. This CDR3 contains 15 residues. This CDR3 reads CASSPLAGETYEQYF.

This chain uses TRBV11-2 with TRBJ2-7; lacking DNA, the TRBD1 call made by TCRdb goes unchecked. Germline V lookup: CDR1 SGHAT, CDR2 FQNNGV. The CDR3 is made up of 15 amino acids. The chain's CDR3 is CASSEGTGGEYEQYF. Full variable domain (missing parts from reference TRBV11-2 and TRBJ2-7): EAGVAQSPRYKIIEKRQSVAFWCNPISGHATLYWYQQILGQGPKLLIQFQNNGVVDDSQLPKDRFSAERLKGVDSTLKIQPAKLEDSAVYLCASSEGTGGEYEQYFGPGTRLTVT.

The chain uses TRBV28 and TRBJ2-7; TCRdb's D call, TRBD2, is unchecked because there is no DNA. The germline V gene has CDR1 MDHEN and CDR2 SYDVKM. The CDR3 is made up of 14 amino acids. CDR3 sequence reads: CASSFVGENYEQYF.

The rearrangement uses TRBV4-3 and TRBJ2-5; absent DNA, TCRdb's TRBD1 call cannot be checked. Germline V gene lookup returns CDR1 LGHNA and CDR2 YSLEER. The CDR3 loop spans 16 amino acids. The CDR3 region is CASSQEYRGFGETQYF.

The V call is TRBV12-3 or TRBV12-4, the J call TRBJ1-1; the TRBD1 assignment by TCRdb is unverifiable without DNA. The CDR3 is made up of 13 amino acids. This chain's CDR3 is CASSFNGARGAFF.